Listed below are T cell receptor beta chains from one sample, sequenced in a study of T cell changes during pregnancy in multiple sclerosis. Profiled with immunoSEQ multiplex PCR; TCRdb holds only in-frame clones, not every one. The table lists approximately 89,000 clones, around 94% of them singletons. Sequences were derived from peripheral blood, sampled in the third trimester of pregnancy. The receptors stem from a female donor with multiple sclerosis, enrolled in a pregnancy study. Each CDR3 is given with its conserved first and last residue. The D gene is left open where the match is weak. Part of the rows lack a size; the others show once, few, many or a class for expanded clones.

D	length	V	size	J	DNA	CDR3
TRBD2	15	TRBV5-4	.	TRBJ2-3	TGTGCCAGCAGCTTGGGACTAGCGTTGACAGATACGCAGTATTTT	CASSLGLALTDTQYF
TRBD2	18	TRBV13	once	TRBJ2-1	TGTGCCAGCAGCTTAGGTCGACTAGCGGCCGGCTCCTACAATGAGCAGTTCTTC	CASSLGRLAAGSYNEQFF
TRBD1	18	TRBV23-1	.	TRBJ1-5	TGCGCCAGCAGTCAATCGAACAGGGGGAAACTTAGCAATCAGCCCCAGCATTTT	CASSQSNRGKLSNQPQHF
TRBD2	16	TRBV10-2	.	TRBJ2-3	TGCGCCAGCAGTGAGAAGGCTAGCGGGAGACGGGATACGCAGTATTTT	CASSEKASGRRDTQYF
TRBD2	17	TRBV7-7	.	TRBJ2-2	TGTGCCAGCAGCTTACGGGCAGCGGGAGTTTACACCGGGGAGCTGTTTTTT	CASSLRAAGVYTGELFF
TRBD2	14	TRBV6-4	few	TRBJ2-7	TGTGCCAGCAGTGAGCGGGAGGGCTCCTACGAGCAGTACTTC	CASSEREGSYEQYF
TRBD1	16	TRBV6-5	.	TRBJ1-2	TGTGCCAGCAGTTACCAGGGACAGGGGGCTGTCTATGGCTACACCTTC	CASSYQGQGAVYGYTF
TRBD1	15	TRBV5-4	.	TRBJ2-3	TGTGCCAGCAGCTTGGGCGGCAGGGGGACAGATACGCAGTATTTT	CASSLGGRGTDTQYF
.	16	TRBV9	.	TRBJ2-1	TGTGCCAGCAGCCTCCGGGTAGCCCAATCCTACAATGAGCAGTTCTTC	CASSLRVAQSYNEQFF
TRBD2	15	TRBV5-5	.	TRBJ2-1	TGTGCCAGCAGCTTGAGGACTAGCGGGAGTAATGAGCAGTTCTTC	CASSLRTSGSNEQFF
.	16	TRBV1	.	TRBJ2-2	TGCACCAGCAGCCAAGTCCGCGACCAAGGAGACGGGGAGCTGTTTTTT	CTSSQVRDQGDGELFF
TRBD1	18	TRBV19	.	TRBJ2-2	TGTGCCAGTAGTATTGCCGACAGGGCGTCCTTGAACACCGGGGAGCTGTTTTTT	CASSIADRASLNTGELFF
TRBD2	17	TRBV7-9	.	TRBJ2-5	TGTGCCAGCAGCTTAGCAGGATCCAGCGGGGGCCAAGAGACCCAGTACTTC	CASSLAGSSGGQETQYF
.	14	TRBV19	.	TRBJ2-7	TGTGCCAGTAGTAAACCCGGAGCTTCCTACGAGCAGTACTTC	CASSKPGASYEQYF
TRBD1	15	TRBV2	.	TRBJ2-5	TGTGCCAGCAGTGTGGACAGGGGCGACCAAGAGACCCAGTACTTC	CASSVDRGDQETQYF
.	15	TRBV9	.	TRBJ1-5	TGTGCCAGCAGCGCTTCGCCCCTGAGTTATGGGCCCCAGCATTTT	CASSASPLSYGPQHF
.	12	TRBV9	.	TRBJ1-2	TGTGCCAGCAACGGACTTAACTATGGCTACACCTTC	CASNGLNYGYTF
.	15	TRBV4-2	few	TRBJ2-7	TGTGCCAGCAGCCAACCGGGACTGACGAATTACGAGCAGTACTTC	CASSQPGLTNYEQYF
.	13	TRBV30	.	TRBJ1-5	TGTGCCTGTTCGGGGGGCAGCAATCAGCCCCAGCATTTT	CACSGGSNQPQHF
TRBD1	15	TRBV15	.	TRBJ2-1	TGTGCCACCAGCGGACGGACAGGCCAGGGGGATGAGCAGTTCTTC	CATSGRTGQGDEQFF
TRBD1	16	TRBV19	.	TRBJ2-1	TGTGCCACCATGACAGGGTCGGGAAGCTCCTACAATGAGCAGTTCTTC	CATMTGSGSSYNEQFF
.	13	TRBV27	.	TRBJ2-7	TGTGCCAGCAGTTTTGGCAGGACCTACGAGCAGTACTTC	CASSFGRTYEQYF
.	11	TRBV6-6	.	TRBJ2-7	TGTGCCTGTGGGGCCTCCTACGAGCAGTACTTC	CACGASYEQYF
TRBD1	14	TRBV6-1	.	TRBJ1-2	TGTGCCAGCAGCGGACAGGGCACTAACTATGGCTACACCTTC	CASSGQGTNYGYTF
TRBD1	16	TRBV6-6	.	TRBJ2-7	TGTGCCAGCAGTTACTCTCCGGGACAGGGATTCTACGAGCAGTACTTC	CASSYSPGQGFYEQYF
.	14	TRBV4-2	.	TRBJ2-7	TGTGCCAGCAGCCAAGTCATGGCAACGGGGGAGCAGTACTTC	CASSQVMATGEQYF
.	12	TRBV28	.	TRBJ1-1	TGTGCCAGCAGTTTACCCCCGGTTGGAGCTTTCTTT	CASSLPPVGAFF
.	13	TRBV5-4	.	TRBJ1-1	TGTGCCAGCAGCCCGACAGCAAACACTGAAGCTTTCTTT	CASSPTANTEAFF
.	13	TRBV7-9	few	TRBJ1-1	TGTGCCAGCAGCTTCACGGGGAGCACTGAAGCTTTCTTT	CASSFTGSTEAFF
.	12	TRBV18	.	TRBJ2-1	TGTGCCAGCGCCGAGCTACACAATGAGCAGTTCTTC	CASAELHNEQFF
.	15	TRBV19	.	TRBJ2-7	TGTGCCAGTAGTATAGATCGGAGGTCGTTCTACGAGCAGTACTTC	CASSIDRRSFYEQYF
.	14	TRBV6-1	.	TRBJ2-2	TGTGCCAGCAGTCCCCGGAGGAATAACGGGGAGCTGTTTTTT	CASSPRRNNGELFF
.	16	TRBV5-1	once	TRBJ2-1	TGCGCCAGCAGCTTGGAAAGCCTTAGCTCCTACAATGAGCAGTTCTTC	CASSLESLSSYNEQFF
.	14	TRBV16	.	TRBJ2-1	TGTGCCAGCGTAGGCTCGCGGCTCAACAATGAGCAGTTCTTC	CASVGSRLNNEQFF
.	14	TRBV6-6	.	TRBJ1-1	TGTGCCAGCAGTTTCGGGGGAGGGGGGCCTGAAGCTTTCTTT	CASSFGGGGPEAFF
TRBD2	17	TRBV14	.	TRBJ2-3	TGTGCCAGCAGCCAAGAAGGGACTAGCGGGCTCACAGATACGCAGTATTTT	CASSQEGTSGLTDTQYF
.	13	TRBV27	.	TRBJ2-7	TGTGCCAGCAGTCTCGGACAGAGCTACGAGCAGTACTTC	CASSLGQSYEQYF
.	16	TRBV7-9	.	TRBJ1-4	TGTGCCAGCAGCTTAGCAATAGGAGGAGGGAGTGAAAAACTGTTTTTT	CASSLAIGGGSEKLFF
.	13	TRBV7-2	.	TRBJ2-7	TGTGCCAGCAGCTCTGGGTGGGGCGGCGAGCAGTACTTC	CASSSGWGGEQYF
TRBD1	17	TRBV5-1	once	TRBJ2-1	TGCGCCAGCAGAGGGGTAGGGGGCGACAGCTCCTACAATGAGCAGTTCTTC	CASRGVGGDSSYNEQFF
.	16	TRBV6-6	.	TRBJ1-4	TGTGCCAGCAGTCCCTATTCCAGACCCCAGGATGAAAAACTGTTTTTT	CASSPYSRPQDEKLFF
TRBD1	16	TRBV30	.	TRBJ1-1	TGTGCCTGGAGTGTATATACAGGGGGCTTGAACACTGAAGCTTTCTTT	CAWSVYTGGLNTEAFF
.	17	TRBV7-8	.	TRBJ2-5	TGTGCCAGCAGCTTACTGGCCGGGCAGGGGAGCCAAGAGACCCAGTACTTC	CASSLLAGQGSQETQYF
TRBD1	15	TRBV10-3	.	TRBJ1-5	TGTGCCATCAGTGAGGGGGGACAGGGAAATCAGCCCCAGCATTTT	CAISEGGQGNQPQHF
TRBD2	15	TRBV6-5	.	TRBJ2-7	TGTGCCAGCAGTTCGGGTAGCGGGAGTTTCTACGAGCAGTACTTC	CASSSGSGSFYEQYF
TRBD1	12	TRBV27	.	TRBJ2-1	TGTGCCAGCAGCTACGGACAGGGTCGAACGTTCTTC	CASSYGQGRTFF
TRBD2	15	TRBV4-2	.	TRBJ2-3	TGTGCCAGCAGCCAAGTACTAGCGGAGGGGGATACGCAGTATTTT	CASSQVLAEGDTQYF
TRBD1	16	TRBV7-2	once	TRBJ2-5	TGTGCCAGCAGCTTAGTTCACAGGGGAGAAAAAGAGACCCAGTACTTC	CASSLVHRGEKETQYF
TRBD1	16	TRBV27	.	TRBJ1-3	TGTGCCAGCAGTATAGGACAGGGAAAAGGTGGAAACACCATATATTTT	CASSIGQGKGGNTIYF
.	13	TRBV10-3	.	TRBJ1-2	TGTGCCATCAGTGATGGTCAGAACTATGGCTACACCTTC	CAISDGQNYGYTF
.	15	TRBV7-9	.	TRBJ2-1	TGTGCCAGCAGCTTTGGGCCCGCCTCTAACAATGAGCAGTTCTTC	CASSFGPASNNEQFF
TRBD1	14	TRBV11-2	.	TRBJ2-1	TGTGCCAGCCGCAGGGGGACAACCTACAATGAGCAGTTCTTC	CASRRGTTYNEQFF
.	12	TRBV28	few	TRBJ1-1	TGTGCCAGCAGTTTACAGGGCACTGAAGCTTTCTTT	CASSLQGTEAFF
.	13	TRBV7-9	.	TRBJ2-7	TGTGCCAGCAGCTGGGGCGTCACCTACGAGCAGTACTTC	CASSWGVTYEQYF
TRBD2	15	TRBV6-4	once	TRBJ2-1	TGTGCCAGCAGTGACTCAGCGGGAGCCTACAATGAGCAGTTCTTC	CASSDSAGAYNEQFF